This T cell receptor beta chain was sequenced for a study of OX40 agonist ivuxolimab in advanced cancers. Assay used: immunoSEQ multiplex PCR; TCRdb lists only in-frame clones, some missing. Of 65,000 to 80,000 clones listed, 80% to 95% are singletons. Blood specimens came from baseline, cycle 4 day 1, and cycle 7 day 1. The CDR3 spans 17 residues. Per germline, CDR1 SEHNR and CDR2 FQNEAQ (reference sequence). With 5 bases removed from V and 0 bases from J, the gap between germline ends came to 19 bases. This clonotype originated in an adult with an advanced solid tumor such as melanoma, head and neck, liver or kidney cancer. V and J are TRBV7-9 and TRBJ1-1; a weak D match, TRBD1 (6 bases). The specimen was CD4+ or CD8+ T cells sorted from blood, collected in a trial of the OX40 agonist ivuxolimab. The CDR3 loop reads CASSPLGQQSMNTEAFF. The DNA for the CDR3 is TGTGCCAGCAGCCCACTAGGACAGCAGAGCATGAACACTGAAGCTTTCTTT.